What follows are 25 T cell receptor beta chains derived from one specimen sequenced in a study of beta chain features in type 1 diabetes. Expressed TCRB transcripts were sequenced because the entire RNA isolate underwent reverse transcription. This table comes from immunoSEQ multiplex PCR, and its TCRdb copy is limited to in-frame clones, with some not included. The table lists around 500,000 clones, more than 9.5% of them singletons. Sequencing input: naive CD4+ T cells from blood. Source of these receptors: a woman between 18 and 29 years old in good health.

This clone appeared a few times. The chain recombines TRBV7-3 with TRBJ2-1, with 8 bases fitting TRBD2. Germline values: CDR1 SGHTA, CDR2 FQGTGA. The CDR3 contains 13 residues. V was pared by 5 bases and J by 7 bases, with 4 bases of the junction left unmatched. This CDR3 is CASSPGGVNEQFF. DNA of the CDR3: TGTGCCAGCAGCCCCGGGGGGGTGAATGAGCAGTTCTTC.

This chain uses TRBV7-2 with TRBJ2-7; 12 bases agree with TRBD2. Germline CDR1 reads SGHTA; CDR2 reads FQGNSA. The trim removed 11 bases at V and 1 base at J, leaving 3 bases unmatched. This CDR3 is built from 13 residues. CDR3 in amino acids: CASGTSGSYEQYF. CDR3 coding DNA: TGTGCCTCGGGGACTAGCGGGTCCTACGAGCAGTACTTC.

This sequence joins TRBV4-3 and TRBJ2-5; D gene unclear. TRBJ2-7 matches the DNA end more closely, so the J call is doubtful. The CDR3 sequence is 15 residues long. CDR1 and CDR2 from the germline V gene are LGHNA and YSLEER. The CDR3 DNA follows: TGCGCCAGCAGCCAAGAGGTTAACACCGACTACGAGCAGTACTTC. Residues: CASSQEVNTDYEQYF.

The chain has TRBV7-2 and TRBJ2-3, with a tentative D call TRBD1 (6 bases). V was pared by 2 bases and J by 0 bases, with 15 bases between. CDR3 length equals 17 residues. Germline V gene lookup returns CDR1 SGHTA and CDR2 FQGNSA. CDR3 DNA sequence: TGTGCCAGCAGCTTACCGTACAGGGCTTCTAGCACAGATACGCAGTATTTT. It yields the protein CASSLPYRASSTDTQYF.

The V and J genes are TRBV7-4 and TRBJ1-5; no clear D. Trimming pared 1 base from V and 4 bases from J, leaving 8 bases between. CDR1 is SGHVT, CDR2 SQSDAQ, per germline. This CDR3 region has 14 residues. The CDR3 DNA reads TGTGCCAGCAGCTTAGTAGGGTCGAATCAGCCCCAGCATTTT. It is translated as CASSLVGSNQPQHF.

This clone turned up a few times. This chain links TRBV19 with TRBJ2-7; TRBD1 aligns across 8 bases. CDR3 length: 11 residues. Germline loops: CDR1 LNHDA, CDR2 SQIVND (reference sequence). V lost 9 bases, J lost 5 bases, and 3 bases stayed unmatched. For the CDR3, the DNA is TGTGCCAGCAGGACAGGGAACGAGCAGTACTTC. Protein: CASRTGNEQYF. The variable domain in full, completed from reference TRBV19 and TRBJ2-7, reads DGGITQSPKYLFRKEGQNVTLSCEQNLNHDAMYWYRQDPGQGLRLIYYSQIVNDFQKGDIAEGYSVSREKKESFPLTVTSAQKNPTAFYLCASRTGNEQYFGPGTRLTVT.

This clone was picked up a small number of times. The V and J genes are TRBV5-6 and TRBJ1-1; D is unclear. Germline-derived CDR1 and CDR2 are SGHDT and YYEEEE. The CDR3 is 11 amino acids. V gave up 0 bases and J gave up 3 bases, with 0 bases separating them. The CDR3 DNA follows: TGTGCCAGCAGCTTGGACACTGAAGCTTTCTTT. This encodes CASSLDTEAFF.

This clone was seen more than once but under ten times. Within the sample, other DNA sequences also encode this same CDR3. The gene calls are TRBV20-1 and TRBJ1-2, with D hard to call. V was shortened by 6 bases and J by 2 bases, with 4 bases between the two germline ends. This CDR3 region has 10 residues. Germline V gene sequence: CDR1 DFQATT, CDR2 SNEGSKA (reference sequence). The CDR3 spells CSASNYGYTF. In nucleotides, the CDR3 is TGCAGTGCCTCGAACTATGGCTACACCTTC.

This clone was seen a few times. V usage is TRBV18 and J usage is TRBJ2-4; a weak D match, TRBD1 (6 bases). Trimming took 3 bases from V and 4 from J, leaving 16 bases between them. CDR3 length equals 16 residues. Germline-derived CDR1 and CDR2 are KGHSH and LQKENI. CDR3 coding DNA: TGTGCCAGCTCACCCCCAGGAGGACAGCTTAAAAACATTCAGTACTTC. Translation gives CASSPPGGQLKNIQYF. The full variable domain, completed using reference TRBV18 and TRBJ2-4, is NAGVMQNPRHLVRRRGQEARLRCSPMKGHSHVYWYRQLPEEGLKFMVYLQKENIIDESGMPKERFSAEFPKEGPSILRIQQVVRGDSAAYFCASSPPGGQLKNIQYFGAGTRLSVL.

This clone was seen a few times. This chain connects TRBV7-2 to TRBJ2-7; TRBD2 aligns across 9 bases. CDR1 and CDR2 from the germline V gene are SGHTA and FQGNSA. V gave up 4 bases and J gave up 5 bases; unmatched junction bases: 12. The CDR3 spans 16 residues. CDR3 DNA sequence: TGTGCCAGCAGCTGGTCCGGGTTAGCGGGAGTTAACGAGCAGTACTTC. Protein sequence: CASSWSGLAGVNEQYF.

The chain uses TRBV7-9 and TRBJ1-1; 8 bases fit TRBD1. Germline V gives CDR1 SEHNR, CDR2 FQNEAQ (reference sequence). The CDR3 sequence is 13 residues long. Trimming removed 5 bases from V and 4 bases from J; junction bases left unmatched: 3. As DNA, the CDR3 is TGTGCCAGCAGCCCAACAGGGGGCACTGAAGCTTTCTTT. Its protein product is CASSPTGGTEAFF.

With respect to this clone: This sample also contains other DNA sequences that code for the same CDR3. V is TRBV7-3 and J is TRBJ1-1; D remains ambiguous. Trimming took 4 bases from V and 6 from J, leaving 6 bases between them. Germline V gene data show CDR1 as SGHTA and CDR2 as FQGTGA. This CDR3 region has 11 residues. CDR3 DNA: TGTGCCAGCAGCTCAGGTGCTGAAGCTTTCTTT. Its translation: CASSSGAEAFF. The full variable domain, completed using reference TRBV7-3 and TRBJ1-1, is GAGVSQTPSNKVTEKGKYVELRCDPISGHTALYWYRQSLGQGPEFLIYFQGTGAADDSGLPNDRFFAVRPEGSVSTLKIQRTERGDSAVYLCASSSGAEAFFGQGTRLTVV.

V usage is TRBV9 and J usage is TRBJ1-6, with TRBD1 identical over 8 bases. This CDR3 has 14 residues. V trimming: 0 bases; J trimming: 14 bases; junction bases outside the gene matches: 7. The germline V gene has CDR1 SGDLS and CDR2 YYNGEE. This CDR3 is CASSVDGTGVTLHF. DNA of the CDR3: TGTGCCAGCAGCGTAGATGGGACAGGCGTAACCCTCCACTTT.

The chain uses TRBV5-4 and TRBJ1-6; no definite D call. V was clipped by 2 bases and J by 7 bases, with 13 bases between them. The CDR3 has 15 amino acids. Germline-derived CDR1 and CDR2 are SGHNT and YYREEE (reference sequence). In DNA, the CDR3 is TGTGCCAGCAGCTTAGTTTACAGCCCGAATTCACCCCTCCACTTT. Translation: CASSLVYSPNSPLHF.

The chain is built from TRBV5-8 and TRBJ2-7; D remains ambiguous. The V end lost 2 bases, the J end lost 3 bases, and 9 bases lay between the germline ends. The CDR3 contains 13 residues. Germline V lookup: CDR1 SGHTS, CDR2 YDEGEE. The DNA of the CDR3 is TGTGCCAGCAGCTTCCTGGTGAGCTACGAGCAGTACTTC. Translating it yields CASSFLVSYEQYF.

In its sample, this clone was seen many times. The CDR3 sequence is CASSPRTAKNIQYF. CDR3 bases: TGTGCCAGCAGCCCGAGGACGGCCAAAAACATTCAGTACTTC. V and J are TRBV9 and TRBJ2-4; D is unresolved. Germline CDR1 reads SGDLS; CDR2 reads YYNGEE. Trimming left V 4 bases short and J 1 base short, with 9 bases between. The CDR3 has 14 amino acids.

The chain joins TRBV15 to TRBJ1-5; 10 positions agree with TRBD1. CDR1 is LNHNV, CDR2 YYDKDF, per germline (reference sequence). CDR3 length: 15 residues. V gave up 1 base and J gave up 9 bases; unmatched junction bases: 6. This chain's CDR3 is CATSRAGTGAGPQHF. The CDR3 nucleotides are TGTGCCACCAGCAGAGCCGGGACAGGGGCTGGGCCCCAGCATTTT.

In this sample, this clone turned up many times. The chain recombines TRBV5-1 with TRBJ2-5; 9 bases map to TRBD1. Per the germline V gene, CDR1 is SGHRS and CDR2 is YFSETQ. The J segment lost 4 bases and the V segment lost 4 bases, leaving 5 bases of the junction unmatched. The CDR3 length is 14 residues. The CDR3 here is CASSTGQGRETQYF. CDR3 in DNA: TGCGCCAGCAGCACGGGACAGGGAAGAGAGACCCAGTACTTC.

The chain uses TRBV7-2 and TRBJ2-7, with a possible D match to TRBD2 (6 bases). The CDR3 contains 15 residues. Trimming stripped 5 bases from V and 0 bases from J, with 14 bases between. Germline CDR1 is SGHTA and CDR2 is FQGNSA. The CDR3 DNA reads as TGTGCCAGCAGCGCCGGGAGTTCATTCTCCTACGAGCAGTACGTC. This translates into CASSAGSSFSYEQYV.

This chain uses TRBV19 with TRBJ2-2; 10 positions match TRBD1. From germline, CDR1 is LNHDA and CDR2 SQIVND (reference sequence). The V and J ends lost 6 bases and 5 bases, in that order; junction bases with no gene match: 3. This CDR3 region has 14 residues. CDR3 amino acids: CASRRDRGTGELFF. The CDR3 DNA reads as TGTGCCAGTAGGAGGGACAGGGGTACCGGGGAGCTGTTTTTT.

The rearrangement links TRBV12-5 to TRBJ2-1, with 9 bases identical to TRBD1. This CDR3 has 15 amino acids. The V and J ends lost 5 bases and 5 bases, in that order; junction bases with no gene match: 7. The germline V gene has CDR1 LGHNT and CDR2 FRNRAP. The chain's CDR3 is CASGPGQGVHNEQFF. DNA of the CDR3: TGTGCTAGTGGTCCGGGACAGGGAGTCCACAATGAGCAGTTCTTC.

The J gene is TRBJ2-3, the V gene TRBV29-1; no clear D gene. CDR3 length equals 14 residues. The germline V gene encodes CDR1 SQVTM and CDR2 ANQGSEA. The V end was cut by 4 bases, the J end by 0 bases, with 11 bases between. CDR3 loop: CSVVGSGSTDTQYF. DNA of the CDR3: TGCAGCGTTGTGGGCAGTGGAAGCACAGATACGCAGTATTTT.

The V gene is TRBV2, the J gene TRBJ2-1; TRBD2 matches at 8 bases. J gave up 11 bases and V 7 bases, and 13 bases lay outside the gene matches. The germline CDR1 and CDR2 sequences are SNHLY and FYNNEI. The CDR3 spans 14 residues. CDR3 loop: CASTPGVSGTKQFF. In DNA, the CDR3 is TGTGCCAGCACCCCGGGAGTTAGCGGGACAAAGCAGTTCTTC.

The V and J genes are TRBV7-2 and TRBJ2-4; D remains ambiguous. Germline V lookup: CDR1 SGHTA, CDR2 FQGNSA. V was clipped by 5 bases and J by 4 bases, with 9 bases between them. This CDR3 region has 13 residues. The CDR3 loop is CASSPLGKNIQYF. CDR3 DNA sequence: TGTGCCAGCAGCCCCCTCGGGAAAAACATTCAGTACTTC.

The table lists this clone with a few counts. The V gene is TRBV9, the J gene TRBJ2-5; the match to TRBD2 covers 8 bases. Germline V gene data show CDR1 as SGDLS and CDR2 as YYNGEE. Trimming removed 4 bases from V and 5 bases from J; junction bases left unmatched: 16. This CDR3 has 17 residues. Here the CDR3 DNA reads TGTGCCAGCAGCCCCCGAGCTTACGGGGGGGCTGGGGAGACCCAGTACTTC. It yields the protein CASSPRAYGGAGETQYF.